The sequence of this TCR beta chain was determined in a study of OX40 agonist ivuxolimab in advanced cancers. Background for the entire study: Ivuxolimab was an agonistic, fully human IgG2 monoclonal antibody directed against OX40 (CD134), a costimulatory receptor. The paper reports the monotherapy dose-escalation portion (N = 52 patients) of the phase I ivuxolimab trial. The purpose of peripheral TCRbeta sequencing was to test whether ivuxolimab changed TCR sequence diversity and led to clonal T-cell expansion. Prior anti-PD-1, anti-PD-L1 or anti-CTLA-4 therapy was permitted, and about two fifths of dose-escalation patients had received checkpoint inhibitors. In the dose-escalation cohort, around four fifths of patients were male, and the mean age was around 60 years, with a range of 23 to 79. Among the 52 dose-escalation patients, 19 had hepatocellular carcinoma, about 15 melanoma, 9 renal cell carcinoma and 9 head and neck cancer. Intravenous ivuxolimab was administered to patients every 2 weeks at six dose levels: 0.01, 0.1, 0.3, 1.5, 3 and 10 mg/kg. Partial responses occurred in three dose-escalation patients: two with cutaneous melanoma and one with hepatocellular carcinoma.

Paper-wide results and their limitations: At doses of 0.1 to 3.0 mg/kg, clonal expansion of both CD4+ and CD8+ T cells in blood was seen between baseline and week 6. After ivuxolimab, expanded clones were on average more numerous among CD8+ T cells than among CD4+ T cells. Low levels of normalized T-cell clonal expansion were also seen in some patients who did not respond. The antigen specificity of the peripheral T cells that underwent clonal expansion was not determined. In the 0.1-3.0 mg/kg groups, partial responders were among the patients with the lowest normalized peripheral clonal expansion, particularly in CD8+ T cells.

Genomic DNA was isolated from the sorted cells so that the TCRbeta CDR3 region could be sequenced. TCRbeta CDR3 regions were sequenced using the immunoSEQ Assay. As stored in TCRdb, this immuneACCESS dataset retains in-frame rearrangements with V and J assigned. A fraction of the clones does not appear; measured against another copy, unresolved V genes explain less than half of the discrepancy, and the remainder lacks a known reason. This sample gives around 40,000 clones in total; roughly 91% of them show up just once. Together, the top ten hold around 13% of the sample. The trial excluded patients who had a history of autoimmune disease or who were on systemic immunosuppression. Peripheral blood for TCR sequencing was collected from all dose cohorts at baseline, on cycle 4 day 1, and on cycle 7 day 1. The samples were drawn from a first-in-human, open-label, multicenter phase I dose-escalation trial of ivuxolimab. The trial enrolled adults with locally advanced or metastatic head and neck squamous cell, hepatocellular, melanoma or renal cell carcinoma. Before TCR sequencing, CD4+ T cells and CD8+ T cells were sorted from peripheral blood as separate populations.

In regard to this clone: It has no known antigen specificity. The input lacks base qualities; no much larger clone sits a single base away.

Relative to germline, V is 4 bases shorter and J is 4 bases shorter, with 14 bases between their ends. The CDR3 measures 14 amino acids from cysteine to phenylalanine. The read is trimmed to its CDR3 DNA, 42 bases read in frame from base 1. Via the germline V gene, CDR1 is SGHDN and CDR2 FVKESK. The sequenced sample was CD4+ or CD8+ T cells sorted from blood, obtained in a trial of the OX40 agonist ivuxolimab. This sequence uses TRBV14 and TRBJ2-7; a tentative D match to TRBD1 spans 6 bases. This TCR derives from an adult with an advanced solid tumor such as melanoma, head and neck, liver or kidney cancer. The nucleotides are TGTGCCAGCAGCCCTGGGCAGGGGAAGTACGAGCAGTACTTC. This yields the protein CASSPGQGKYEQYF.